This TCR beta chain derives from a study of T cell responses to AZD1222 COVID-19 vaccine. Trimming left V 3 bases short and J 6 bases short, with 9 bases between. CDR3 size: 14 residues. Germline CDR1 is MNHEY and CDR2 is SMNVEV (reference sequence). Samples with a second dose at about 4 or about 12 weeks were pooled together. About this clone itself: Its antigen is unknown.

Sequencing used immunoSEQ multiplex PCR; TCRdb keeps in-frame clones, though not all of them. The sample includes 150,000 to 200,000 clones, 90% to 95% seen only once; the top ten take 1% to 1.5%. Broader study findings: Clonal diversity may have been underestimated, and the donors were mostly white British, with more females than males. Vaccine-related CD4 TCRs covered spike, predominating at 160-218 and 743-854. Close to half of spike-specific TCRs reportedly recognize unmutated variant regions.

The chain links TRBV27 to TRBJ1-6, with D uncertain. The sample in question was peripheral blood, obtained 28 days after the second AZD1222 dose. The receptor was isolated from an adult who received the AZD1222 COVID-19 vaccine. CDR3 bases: TGTGCCAGCAGTTTCTGGGGTGGTAATTCACCCCTCCACTTT. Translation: CASSFWGGNSPLHF.